This T cell receptor (beta chain) was found in a study of cytomegalovirus exposure and HLA in healthy donors. In germline, CDR1 is SGHDT, CDR2 YYEEEE. The CDR3 spans 17 residues. V shed 4 bases, J shed 2 bases, and the junction held 10 bases outside the gene matches. Data came from immunoSEQ multiplex PCR; TCRdb stores just in-frame clones and leaves some out. The top ten clones hold about 0.7% of a sample with 140,000 to 150,000 clones, approximately 89% of them seen once. Broader study findings: The listing of roughly 160 TCR beta chains classed them as cytomegalovirus-associated.

Points on this clone: The antigen is undetermined.

Source material: PBMCs. The J gene is TRBJ2-1, the V gene TRBV5-6, with 9 bases matching TRBD1. This clonotype originated in a man between 18 and 29 years old in good health and CMV-seronegative. CDR3 sequence reads: CASSPDRGTFTYNEQFF. The DNA of the CDR3 is TGTGCCAGCAGCCCAGACAGGGGGACGTTCACCTACAATGAGCAGTTCTTC. Looking up the rest from reference TRBV5-6 and TRBJ2-1 gives the full variable domain: DAGVTQSPTHLIKTRGQQVTLRCSPKSGHDTVSWYQQALGQGPQFIFQYYEEEERQRGNFPDRFSGHQFPNYSSELNVNALLLGDSALYLCASSPDRGTFTYNEQFFGPGTRLTVL.